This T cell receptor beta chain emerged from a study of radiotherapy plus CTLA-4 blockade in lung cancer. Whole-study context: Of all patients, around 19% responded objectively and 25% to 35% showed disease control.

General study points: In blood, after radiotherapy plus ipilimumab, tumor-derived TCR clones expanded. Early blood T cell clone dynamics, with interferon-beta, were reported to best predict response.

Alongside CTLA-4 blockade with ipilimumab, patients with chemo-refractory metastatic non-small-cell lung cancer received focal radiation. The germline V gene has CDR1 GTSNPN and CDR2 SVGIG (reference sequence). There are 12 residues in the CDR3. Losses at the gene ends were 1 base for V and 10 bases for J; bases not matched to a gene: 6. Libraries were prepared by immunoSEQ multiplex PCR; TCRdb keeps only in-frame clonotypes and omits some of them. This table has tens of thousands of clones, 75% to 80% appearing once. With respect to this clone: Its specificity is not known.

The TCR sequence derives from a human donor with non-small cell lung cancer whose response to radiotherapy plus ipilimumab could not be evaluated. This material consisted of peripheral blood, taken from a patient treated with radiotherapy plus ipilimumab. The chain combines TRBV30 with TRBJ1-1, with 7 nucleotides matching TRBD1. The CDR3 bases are TGTGCCTGGAGTGGATCGACAGGGAGAGCTTTCTTT. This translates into CAWSGSTGRAFF.